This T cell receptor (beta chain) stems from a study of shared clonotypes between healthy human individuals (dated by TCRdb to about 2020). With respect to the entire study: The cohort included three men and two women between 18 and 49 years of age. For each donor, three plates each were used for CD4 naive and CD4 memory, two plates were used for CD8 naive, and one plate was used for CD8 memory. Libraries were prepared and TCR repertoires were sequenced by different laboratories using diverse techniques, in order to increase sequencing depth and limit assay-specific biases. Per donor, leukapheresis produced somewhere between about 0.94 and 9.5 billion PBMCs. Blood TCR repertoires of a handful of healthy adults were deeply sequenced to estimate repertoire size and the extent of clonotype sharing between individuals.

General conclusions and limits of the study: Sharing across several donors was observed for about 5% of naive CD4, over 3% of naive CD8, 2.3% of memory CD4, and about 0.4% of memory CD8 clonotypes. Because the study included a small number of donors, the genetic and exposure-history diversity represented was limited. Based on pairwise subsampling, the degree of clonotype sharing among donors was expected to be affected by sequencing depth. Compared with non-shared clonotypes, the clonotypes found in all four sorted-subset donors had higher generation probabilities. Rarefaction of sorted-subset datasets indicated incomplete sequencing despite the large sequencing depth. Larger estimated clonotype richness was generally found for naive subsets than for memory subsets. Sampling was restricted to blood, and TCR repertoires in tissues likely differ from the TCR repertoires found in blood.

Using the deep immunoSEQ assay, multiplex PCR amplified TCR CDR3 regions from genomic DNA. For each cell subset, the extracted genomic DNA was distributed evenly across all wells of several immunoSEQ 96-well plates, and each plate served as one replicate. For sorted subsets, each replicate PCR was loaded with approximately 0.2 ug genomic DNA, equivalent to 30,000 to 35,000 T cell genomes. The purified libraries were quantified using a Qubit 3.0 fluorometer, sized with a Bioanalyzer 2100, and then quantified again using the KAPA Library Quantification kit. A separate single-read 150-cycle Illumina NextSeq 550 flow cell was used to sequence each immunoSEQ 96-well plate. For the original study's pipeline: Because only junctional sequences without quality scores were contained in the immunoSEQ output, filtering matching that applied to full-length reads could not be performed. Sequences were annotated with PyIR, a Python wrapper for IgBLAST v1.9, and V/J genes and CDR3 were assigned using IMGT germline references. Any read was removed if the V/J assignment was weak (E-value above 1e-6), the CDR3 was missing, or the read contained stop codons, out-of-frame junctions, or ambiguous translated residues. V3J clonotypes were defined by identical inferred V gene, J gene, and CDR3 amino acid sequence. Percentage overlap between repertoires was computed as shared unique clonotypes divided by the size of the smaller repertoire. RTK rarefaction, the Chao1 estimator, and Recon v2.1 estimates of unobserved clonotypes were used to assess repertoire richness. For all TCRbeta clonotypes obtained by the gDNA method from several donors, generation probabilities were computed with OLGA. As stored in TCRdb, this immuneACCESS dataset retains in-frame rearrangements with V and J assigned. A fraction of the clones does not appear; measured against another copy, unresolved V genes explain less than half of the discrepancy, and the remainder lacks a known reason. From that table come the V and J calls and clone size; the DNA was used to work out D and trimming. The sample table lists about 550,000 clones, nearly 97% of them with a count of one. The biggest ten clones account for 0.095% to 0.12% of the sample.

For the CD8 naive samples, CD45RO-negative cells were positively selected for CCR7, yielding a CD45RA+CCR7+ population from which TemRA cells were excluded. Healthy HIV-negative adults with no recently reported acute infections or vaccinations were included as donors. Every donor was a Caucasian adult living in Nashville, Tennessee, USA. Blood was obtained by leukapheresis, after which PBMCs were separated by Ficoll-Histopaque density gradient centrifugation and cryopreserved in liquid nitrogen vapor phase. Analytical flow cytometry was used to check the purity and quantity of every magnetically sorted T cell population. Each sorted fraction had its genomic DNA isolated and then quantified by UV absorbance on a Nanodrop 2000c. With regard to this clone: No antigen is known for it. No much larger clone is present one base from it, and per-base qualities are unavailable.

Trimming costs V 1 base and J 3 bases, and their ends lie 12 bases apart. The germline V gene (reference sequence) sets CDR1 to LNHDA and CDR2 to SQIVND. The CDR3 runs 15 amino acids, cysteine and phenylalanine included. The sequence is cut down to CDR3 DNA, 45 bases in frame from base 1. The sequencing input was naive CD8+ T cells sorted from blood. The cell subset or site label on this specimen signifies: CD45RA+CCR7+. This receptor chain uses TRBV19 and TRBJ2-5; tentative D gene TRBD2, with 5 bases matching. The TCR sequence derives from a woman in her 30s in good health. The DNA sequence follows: TGTGCCAGTAGTATAGGGACTTCAGGAGAAGAGACCCAGTACTTC. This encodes CASSIGTSGEETQYF.